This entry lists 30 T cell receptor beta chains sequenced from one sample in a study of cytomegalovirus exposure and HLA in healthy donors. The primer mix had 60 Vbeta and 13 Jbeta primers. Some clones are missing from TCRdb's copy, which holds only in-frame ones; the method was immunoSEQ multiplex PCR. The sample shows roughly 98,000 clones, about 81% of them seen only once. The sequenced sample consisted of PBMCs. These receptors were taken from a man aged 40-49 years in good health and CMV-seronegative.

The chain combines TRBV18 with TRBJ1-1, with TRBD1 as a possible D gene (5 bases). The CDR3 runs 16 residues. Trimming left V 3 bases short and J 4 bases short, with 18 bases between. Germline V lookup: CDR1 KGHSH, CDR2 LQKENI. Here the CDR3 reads CASSPSKGRGVTEAFF. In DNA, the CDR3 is TGTGCCAGCTCACCTTCCAAGGGTCGGGGGGTCACTGAAGCTTTCTTT.

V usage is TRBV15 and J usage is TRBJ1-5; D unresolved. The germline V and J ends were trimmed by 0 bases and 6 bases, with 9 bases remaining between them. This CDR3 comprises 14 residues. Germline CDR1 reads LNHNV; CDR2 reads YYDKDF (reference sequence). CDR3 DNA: TGTGCCACCAGCAGAGATCTTGTGTCTCAGCCCCAGCATTTT. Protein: CATSRDLVSQPQHF.

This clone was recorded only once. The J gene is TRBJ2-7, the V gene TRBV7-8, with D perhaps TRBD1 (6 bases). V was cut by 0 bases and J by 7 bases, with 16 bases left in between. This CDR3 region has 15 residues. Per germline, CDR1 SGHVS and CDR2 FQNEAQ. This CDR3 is CASSLALGTLEEQYF. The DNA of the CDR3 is TGTGCCAGCAGCTTAGCGCTAGGGACACTGGAGGAGCAGTACTTC.

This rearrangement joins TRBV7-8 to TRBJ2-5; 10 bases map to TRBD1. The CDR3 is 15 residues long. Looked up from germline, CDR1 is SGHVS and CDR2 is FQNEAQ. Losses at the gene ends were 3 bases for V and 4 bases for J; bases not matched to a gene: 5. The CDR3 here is CASSFDRGRRETQYF. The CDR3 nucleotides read TGTGCCAGCAGCTTCGACAGGGGGCGCAGAGAGACCCAGTACTTC.

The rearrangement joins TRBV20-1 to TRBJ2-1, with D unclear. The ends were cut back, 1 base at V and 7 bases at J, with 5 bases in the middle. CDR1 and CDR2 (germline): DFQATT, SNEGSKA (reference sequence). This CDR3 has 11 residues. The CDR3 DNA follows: TGCAGTGCTAGAGTTGCGAATGAGCAGTTCTTC. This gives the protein CSARVANEQFF.

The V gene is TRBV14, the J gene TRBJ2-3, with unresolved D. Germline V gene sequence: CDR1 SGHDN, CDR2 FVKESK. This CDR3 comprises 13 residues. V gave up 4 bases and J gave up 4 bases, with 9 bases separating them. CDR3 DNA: TGTGCCAGCAGCCCCGGTCGGGCAGATACGCAGTATTTT. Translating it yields CASSPGRADTQYF.

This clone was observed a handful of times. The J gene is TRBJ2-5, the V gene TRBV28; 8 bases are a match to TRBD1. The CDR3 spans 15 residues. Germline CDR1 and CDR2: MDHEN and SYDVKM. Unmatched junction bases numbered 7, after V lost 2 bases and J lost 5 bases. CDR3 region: CASSLTDRGGETQYF. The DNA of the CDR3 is TGTGCCAGCAGTTTAACCGACAGGGGCGGGGAGACCCAGTACTTC.

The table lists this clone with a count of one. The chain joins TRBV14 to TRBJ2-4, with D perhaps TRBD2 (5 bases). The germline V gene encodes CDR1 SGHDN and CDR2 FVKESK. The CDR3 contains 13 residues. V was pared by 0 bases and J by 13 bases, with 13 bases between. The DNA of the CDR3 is TGTGCCAGCAGCCAAGAAACCCTGAGCGGCCAGTACTTC. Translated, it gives CASSQETLSGQYF.

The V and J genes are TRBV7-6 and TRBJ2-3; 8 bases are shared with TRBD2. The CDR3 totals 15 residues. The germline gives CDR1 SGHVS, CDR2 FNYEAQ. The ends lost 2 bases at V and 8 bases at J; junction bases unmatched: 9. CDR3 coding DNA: TGTGCCAGCAGCTTATCAAGCGGGGGAGTAGGTACGCAGTATTTT. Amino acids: CASSLSSGGVGTQYF.

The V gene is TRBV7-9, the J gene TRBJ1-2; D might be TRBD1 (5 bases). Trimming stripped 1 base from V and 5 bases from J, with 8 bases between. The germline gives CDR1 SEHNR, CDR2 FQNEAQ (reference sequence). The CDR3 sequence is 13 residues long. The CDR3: CASSLEAGYGYTF. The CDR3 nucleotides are TGTGCCAGCAGCTTAGAGGCAGGGTATGGCTACACCTTC. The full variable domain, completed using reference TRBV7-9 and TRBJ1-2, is DTGVSQNPRHKITKRGQNVTFRCDPISEHNRLYWYRQTLGQGPEFLTYFQNEAQLEKSRLLSDRFSAERPKGSFSTLEIQRTEQGDSAMYLCASSLEAGYGYTFGSGTRLTVV.

This chain's CDR3 is CAWSVSGGSTEAFF. Written as DNA, the CDR3 is TGTGCCTGGAGTGTGTCCGGGGGATCCACTGAAGCTTTCTTT. The rearrangement links TRBV30 to TRBJ1-1, with D tentatively TRBD1 (5 bases). Trimming shortened V by 0 bases and J by 4 bases, and 12 bases separated the two germline ends. The CDR3 has 14 residues. Germline values: CDR1 GTSNPN, CDR2 SVGIG (reference sequence).

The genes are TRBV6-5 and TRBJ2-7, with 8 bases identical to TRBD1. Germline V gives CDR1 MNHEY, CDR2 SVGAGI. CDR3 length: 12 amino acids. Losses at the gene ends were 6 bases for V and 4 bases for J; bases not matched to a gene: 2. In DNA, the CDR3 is TGTGCCAGCAGCCGACAGGGGTACGAGCAGTACTTC. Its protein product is CASSRQGYEQYF.

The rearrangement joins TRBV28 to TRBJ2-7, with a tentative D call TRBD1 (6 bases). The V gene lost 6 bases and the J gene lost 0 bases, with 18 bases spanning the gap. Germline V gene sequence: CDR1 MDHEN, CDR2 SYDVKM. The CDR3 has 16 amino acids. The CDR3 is CASRSAGARSSYEQYF. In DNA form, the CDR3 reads TGTGCCAGCAGGAGCGCAGGGGCGAGGAGCTCCTACGAGCAGTACTTC.

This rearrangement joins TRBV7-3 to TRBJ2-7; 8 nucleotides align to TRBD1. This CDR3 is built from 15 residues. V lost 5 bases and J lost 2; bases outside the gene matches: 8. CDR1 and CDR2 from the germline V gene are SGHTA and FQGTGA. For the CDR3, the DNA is TGTGCCAGCAGCATTGACAGGGGATATCCCTACGAGCAGTACTTC. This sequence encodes CASSIDRGYPYEQYF.

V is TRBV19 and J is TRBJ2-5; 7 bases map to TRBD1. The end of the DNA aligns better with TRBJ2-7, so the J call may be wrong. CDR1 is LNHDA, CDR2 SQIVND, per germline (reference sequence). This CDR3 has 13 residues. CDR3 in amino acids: CASEEAGGNEQYF. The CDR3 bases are TGTGCCTCGGAGGAGGCAGGGGGAAACGAGCAGTACTTC.

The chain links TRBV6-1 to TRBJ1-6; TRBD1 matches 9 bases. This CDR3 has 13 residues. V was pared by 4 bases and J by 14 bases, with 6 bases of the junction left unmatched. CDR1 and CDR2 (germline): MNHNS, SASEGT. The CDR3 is CASSAQGARALHF. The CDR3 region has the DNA TGTGCCAGCAGTGCACAGGGGGCGCGGGCCCTCCACTTT.

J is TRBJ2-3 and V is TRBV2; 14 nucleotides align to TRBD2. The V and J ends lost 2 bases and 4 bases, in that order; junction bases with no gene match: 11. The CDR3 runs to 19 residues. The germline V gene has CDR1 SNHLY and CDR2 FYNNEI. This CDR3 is CASSEYRTSGGREADTQYF. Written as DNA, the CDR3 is TGTGCCAGCAGTGAATACCGGACTAGCGGGGGGCGAGAGGCAGATACGCAGTATTTT.

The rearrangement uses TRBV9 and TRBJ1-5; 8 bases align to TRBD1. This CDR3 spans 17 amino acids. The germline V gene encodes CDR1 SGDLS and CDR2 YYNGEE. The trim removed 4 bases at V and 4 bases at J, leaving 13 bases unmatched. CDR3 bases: TGTGCCAGCAGCTACCCCCCTCTGGACAGGGAGAATCAGCCCCAGCATTTT. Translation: CASSYPPLDRENQPQHF. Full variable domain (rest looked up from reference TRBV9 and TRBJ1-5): DSGVTQTPKHLITATGQRVTLRCSPRSGDLSVYWYQQSLDQGLQFLIQYYNGEERAKGNILERFSAQQFPDLHSELNLSSLELGDSALYFCASSYPPLDRENQPQHFGDGTRLSIL.

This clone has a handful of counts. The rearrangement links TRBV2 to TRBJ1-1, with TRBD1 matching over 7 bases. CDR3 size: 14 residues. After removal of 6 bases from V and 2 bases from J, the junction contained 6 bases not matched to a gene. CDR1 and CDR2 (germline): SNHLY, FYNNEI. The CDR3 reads CASSVTGSNTEAFF. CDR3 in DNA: TGTGCCAGCAGCGTGACAGGGAGTAACACTGAAGCTTTCTTT.

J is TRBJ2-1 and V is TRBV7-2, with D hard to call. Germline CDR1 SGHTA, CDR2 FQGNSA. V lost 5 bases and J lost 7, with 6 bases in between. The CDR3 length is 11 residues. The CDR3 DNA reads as TGTGCCAGCAGCCGGGTTAATGAGCAGTTCTTC. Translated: CASSRVNEQFF.

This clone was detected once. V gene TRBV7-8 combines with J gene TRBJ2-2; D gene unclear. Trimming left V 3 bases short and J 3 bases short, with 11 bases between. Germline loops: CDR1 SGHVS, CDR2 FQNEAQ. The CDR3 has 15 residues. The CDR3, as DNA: TGTGCCAGCAGCTTCCCCCAGCGCGACACCGGGGAGCTGTTTTTT. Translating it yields CASSFPQRDTGELFF. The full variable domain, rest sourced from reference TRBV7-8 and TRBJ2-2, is GAGVSQSPRYKVAKRGQDVALRCDPISGHVSLFWYQQALGQGPEFLTYFQNEAQLDKSGLPSDRFFAERPEGSVSTLKIQRTQQEDSAVYLCASSFPQRDTGELFFGEGSRLTVL.

CDR3 loop: CASSQYNEQFF. The CDR3 DNA reads TGTGCCAGCAGTCAATACAATGAGCAGTTCTTC. J is TRBJ2-1 and V is TRBV27; no definite D call. The V gene's germline CDR1 is MNHEY and CDR2 SMNVEV (reference sequence). CDR3 length: 11 amino acids. V gave up 5 bases and J gave up 4 bases, with 3 bases separating them.

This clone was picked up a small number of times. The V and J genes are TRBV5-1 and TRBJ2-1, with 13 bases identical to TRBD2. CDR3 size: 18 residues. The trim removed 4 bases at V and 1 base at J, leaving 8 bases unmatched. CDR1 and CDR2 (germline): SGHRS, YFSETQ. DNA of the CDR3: TGCGCCAGCAGCCAACTAGCGGGGGGGCCGAATTCCTACAATGAGCAGTTCTTC. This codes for CASSQLAGGPNSYNEQFF.

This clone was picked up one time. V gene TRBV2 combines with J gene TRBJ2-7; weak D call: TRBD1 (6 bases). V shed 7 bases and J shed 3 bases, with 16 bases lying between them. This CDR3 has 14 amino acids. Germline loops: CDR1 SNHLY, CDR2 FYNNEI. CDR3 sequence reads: CASTRPGHGYEQYF. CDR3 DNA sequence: TGTGCCAGCACCCGTCCGGGACACGGCTACGAGCAGTACTTC.

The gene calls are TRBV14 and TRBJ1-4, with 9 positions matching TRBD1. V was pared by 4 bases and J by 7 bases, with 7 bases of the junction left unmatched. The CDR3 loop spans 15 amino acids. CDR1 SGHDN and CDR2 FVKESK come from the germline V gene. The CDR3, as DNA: TGTGCCAGCAGCCCCGGGACAGGGTTTGGTGAAAAACTGTTTTTT. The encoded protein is CASSPGTGFGEKLFF.

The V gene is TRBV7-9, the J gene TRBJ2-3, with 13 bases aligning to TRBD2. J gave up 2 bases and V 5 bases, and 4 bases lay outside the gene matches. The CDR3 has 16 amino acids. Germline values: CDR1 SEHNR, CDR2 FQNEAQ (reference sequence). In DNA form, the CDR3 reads TGTGCCAGCAGCCCAACTAGCGGGGGGGCCACAGATACGCAGTATTTT. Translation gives CASSPTSGGATDTQYF.

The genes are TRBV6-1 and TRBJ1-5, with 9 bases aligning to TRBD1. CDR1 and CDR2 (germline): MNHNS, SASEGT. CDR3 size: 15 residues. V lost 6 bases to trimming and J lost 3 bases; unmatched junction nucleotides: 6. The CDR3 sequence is CASRPGQGINQPQHF. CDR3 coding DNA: TGTGCCAGCAGGCCGGGACAGGGCATCAATCAGCCCCAGCATTTT.

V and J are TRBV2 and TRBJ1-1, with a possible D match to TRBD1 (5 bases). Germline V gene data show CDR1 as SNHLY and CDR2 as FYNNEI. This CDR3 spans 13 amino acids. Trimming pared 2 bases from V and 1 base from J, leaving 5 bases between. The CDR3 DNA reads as TGTGCCAGCAGTGAAAGGGGGAACACTGAAGCTTTCTTT. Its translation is CASSERGNTEAFF.

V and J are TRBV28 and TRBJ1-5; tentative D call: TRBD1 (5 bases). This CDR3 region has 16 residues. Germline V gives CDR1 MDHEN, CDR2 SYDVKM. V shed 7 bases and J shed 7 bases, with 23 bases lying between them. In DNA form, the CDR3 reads TGTGCCAGCACCCGCCAATTGGGGCAGCTAAGCCAGCCCCAGCATTTT. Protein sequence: CASTRQLGQLSQPQHF.

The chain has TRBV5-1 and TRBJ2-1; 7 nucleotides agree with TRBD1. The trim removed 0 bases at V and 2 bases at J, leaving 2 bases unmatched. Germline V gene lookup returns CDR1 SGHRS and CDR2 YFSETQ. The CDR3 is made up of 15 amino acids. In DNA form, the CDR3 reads TGCGCCAGCAGCTTGGTGAGGGGGCCCTACAATGAGCAGTTCTTC. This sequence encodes CASSLVRGPYNEQFF.